This T cell receptor beta chain stems from a study of monozygotic twins with inflammatory bowel disease. General study results and limits: Possibly because of limited power, concordant and discordant twins showed no difference in repertoire similarity.

Used for each TCR library was roughly 3,300 ng of total RNA. TCRdb re-called the 5' RACE reads and gives one entry per CDR3 protein, without DNA. The specimen's table records over 350,000 distinct CDR3 sequences. CDR1 is SNHLY, CDR2 FYNNEI, per germline. The CDR3 loop spans 14 amino acids. Points on this clonotype: Its antigen is still unknown.

This receptor was identified in a human donor with ulcerative colitis or Crohn's disease, or a healthy co-twin of an affected twin (not recorded which). The chain links TRBV2 to TRBJ2-2; TCRdb's D call of TRBD1 is untestable without DNA. The source material was blood. Here the CDR3 reads CASRGTGRTGELFF.